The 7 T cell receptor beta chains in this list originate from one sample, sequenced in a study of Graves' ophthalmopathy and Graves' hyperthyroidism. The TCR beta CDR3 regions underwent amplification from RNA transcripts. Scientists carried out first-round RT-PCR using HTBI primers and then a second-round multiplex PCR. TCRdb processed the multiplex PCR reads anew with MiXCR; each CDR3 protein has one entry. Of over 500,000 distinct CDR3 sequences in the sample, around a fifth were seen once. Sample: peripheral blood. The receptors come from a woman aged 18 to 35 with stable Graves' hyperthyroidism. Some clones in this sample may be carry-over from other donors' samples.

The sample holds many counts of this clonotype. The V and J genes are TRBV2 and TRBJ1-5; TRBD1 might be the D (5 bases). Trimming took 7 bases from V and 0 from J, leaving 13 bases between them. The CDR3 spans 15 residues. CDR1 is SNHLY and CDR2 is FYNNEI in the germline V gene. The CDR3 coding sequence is TGTGCCAGCATGTTAGACAGATATAGCAATCAGCCCCAGCATTTT. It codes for CASMLDRYSNQPQHF.

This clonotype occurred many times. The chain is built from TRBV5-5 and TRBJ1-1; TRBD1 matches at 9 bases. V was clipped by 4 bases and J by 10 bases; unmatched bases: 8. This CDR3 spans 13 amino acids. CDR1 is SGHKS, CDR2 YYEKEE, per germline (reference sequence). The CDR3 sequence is CASSRTGGSGAFF. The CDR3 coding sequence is TGTGCCAGCAGCCGAACAGGGGGCTCTGGAGCTTTCTTT. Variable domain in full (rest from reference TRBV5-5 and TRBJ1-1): DAGVTQSPTHLIKTRGQQVTLRCSPISGHKSVSWYQQVLGQGPQFIFQYYEKEERGRGNFPDRFSARQFPNYSSELNVNALLLGDSALYLCASSRTGGSGAFFGQGTRLTVV.

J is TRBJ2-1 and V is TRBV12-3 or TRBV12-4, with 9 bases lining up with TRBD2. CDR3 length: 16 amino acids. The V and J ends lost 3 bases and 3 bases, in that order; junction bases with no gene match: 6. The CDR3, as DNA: TGTGCCAGCAGTTTCCGCGGCGGGAGGGGCTACAATGAGCAGTTCTTC. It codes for CASSFRGGRGYNEQFF.

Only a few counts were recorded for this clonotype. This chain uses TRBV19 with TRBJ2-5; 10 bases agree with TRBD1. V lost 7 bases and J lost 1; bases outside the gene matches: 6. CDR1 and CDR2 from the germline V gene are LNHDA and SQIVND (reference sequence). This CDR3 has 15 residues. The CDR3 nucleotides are TGTGCCAGTAATACGGGACAGGGGACCCAAGAGACCCAGTACTTC. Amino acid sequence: CASNTGQGTQETQYF.

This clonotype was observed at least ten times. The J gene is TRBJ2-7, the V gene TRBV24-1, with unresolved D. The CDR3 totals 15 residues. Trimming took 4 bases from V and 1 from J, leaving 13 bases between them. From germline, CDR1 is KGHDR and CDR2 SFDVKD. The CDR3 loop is CATSELGLHSYEQYF. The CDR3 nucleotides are TGTGCCACCAGTGAACTCGGGCTCCATTCCTACGAGCAGTACTTC.

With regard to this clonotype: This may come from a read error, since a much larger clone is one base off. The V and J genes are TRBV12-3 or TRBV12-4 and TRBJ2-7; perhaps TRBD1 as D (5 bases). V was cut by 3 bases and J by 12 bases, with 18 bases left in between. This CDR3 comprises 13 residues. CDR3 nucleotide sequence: TGTGCCAGCAGTTTGGGCCCCGACAGCCAGGGGTACTTC. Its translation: CASSLGPDSQGYF.

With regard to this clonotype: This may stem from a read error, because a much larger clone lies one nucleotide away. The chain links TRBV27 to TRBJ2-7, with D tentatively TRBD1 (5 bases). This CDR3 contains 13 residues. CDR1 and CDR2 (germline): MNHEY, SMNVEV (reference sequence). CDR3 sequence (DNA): TGTGCCAGCAGTTACGAAGGGGCCTACGAGCAGGACTTC. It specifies CASSYEGAYEQDF.